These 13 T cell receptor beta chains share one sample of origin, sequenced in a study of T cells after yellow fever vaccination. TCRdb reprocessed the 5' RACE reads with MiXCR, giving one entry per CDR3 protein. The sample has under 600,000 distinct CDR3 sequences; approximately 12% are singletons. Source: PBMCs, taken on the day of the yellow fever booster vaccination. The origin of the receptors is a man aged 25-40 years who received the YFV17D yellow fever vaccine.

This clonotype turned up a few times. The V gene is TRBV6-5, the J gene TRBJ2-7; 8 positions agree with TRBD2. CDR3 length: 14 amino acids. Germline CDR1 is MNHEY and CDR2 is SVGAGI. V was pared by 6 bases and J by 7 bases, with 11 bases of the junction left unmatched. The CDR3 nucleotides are TGTGCCAGCAGGGTTACTAGCGGTACGGGGGAGCAGTACTTC. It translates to CASRVTSGTGEQYF.

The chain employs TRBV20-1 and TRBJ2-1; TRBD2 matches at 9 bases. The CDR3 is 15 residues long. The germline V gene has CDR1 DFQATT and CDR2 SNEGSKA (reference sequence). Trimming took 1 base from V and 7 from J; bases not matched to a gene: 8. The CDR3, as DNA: TGCAGTGCTAGAGTGGCGGGAGGGGTATCTAATGAGCAGTTCTTC. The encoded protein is CSARVAGGVSNEQFF.

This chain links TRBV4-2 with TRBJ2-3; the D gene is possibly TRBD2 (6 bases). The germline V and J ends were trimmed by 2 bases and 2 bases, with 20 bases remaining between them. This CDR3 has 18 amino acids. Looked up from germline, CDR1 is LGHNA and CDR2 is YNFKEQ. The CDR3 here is CASSQQNSLAGHTDTQYF. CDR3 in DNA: TGTGCCAGCAGCCAACAAAACTCCCTTGCGGGGCACACAGATACGCAGTATTTT.

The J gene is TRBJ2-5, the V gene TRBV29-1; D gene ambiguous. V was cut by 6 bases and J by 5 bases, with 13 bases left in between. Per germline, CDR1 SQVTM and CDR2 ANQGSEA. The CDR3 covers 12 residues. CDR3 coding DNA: TGCAGCGTCGACTTAAATGTTGAGACCCAGTACTTC. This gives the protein CSVDLNVETQYF.

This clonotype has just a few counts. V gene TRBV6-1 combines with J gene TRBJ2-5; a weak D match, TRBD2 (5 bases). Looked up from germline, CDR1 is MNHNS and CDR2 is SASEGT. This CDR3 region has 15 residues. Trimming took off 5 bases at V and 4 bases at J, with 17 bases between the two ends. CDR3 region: CASSPAADLGETQYF. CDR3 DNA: TGTGCCAGCAGTCCCGCAGCGGATCTGGGAGAGACCCAGTACTTC.

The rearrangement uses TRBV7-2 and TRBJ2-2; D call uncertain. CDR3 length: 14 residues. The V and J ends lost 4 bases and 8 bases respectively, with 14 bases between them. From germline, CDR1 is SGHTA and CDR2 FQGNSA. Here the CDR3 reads CASSYRSVAGELFF. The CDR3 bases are TGTGCCAGCAGCTACCGATCGGTGGCGGGGGAGCTGTTTTTT.

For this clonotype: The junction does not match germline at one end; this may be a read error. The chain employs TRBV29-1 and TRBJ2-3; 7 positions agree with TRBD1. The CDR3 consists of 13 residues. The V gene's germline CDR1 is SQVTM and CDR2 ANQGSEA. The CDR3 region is CSANDRVTDTKYF. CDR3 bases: TGCAGCGCGAATGACAGGGTCACAGATACGAAGTATTTT.

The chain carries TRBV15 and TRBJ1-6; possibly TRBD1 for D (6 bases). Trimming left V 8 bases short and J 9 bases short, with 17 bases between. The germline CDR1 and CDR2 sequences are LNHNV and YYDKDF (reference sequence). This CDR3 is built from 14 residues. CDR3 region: CATRQTGGISPLHF. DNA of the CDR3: TGTGCCACCCGCCAGACAGGAGGAATTTCACCCCTCCACTTT.

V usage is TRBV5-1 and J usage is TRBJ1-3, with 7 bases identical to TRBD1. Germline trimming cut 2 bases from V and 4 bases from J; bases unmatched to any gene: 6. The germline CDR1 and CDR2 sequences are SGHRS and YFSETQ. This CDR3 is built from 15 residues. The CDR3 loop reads CASSFDQGVGNTIYF. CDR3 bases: TGCGCCAGCAGCTTTGACCAGGGGGTCGGAAACACCATATATTTT.

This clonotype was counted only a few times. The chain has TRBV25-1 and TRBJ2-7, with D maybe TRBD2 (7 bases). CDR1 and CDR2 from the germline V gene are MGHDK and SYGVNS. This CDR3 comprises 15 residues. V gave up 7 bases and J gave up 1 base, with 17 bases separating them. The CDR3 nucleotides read TGTGCCAGCACGGGGGGCAGGGGTCTTTCCTACGAGCAGTACTTC. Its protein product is CASTGGRGLSYEQYF.

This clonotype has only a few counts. The CDR3 is CSSVSLFNEQFF. As DNA, the CDR3 is TGCAGCTCAGTAAGCCTTTTTAATGAGCAGTTCTTC. The chain carries TRBV20-1 and TRBJ2-1; D is uncertain. Germline loops: CDR1 DFQATT, CDR2 SNEGSKA (reference sequence). The CDR3 is made up of 12 amino acids.

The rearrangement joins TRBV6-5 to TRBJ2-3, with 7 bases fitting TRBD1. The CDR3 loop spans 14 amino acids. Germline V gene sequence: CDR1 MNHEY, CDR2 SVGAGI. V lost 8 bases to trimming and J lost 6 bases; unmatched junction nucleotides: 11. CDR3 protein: CASGLQGLQDTQYF. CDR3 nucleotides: TGTGCCAGCGGATTACAGGGGTTGCAGGATACGCAGTATTTT.

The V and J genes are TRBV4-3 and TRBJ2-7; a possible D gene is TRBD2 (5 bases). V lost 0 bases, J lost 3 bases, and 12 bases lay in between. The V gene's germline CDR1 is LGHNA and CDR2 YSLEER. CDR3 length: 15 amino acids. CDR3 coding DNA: TGCGCCAGCAGCCAAGAAACGGGGTGGATCTACGAGCAGTACTTC. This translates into CASSQETGWIYEQYF.